This T cell receptor beta chain was sequenced for a study of T-cell memory formation after mild COVID-19. Background on the study: Among the donors, TCR clusters were largely specific to each donor.

As for this clonotype: The antigen remains unidentified.

With constant-segment primers, 5'RACE yielded cDNA libraries of TCR alpha and TCR beta that carried sample barcodes and UMIs. TCRdb fed the 5' RACE reads into MiXCR, producing one record per CDR3 protein. The table shows about 290,000 distinct CDR3 sequences, with about a sixth occurring only once. Study-level points and caveats: From day 15 to 85, contracting clones were balanced between CD4 and CD8, whereas later expanders leaned toward CD4+.

This CDR3 has 15 residues. Per the germline V gene, CDR1 is DFQATT and CDR2 is SNEGSKA (reference sequence). V lost 2 bases and J 0 bases, leaving 11 bases between the germline ends. The chain is built from TRBV20-1 and TRBJ2-1; D unclear. This TCR came from a man aged 18 to 35 who had mild COVID-19 (a few samples of this study predate the infection). Cell type and time point are not known. Sequenced material: PBMCs or a T cell subset sorted from them (not recorded which). CDR3 amino acids: CSARRPDLSYNEQFF. For the CDR3, the DNA is TGCAGTGCTAGACGTCCGGACCTCTCCTACAATGAGCAGTTCTTC.